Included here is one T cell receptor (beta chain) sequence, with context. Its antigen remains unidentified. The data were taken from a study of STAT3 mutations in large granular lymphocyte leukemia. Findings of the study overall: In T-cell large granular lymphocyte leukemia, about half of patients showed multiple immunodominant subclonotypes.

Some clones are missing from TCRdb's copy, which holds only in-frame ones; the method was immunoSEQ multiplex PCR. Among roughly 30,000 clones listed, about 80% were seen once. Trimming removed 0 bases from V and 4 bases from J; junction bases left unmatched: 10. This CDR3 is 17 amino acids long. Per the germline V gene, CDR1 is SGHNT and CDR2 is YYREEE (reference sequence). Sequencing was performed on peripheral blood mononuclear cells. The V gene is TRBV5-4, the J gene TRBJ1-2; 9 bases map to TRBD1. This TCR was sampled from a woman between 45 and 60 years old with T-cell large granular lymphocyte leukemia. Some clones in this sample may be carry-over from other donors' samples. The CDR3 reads CASSLAGFRDRVYGYTF. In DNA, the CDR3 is TGTGCCAGCAGCTTGGCAGGGTTCCGGGACAGGGTCTATGGCTACACCTTC.